The present T cell receptor beta chain was sequenced within a study of OX40 agonist ivuxolimab in advanced cancers. Profiling relied on immunoSEQ multiplex PCR, and the TCRdb table lists in-frame clones only, not all of them. The table shows 60,000 or so clones, with roughly 84% occurring only once. This clone is medium-sized (0.01 to 0.1%) by share. The CDR3 runs 12 residues. Looked up from germline, CDR1 is KGHSH and CDR2 is LQKENI. The V end was cut by 5 bases, the J end by 7 bases, with 9 bases between. The rearrangement links TRBV18 to TRBJ2-1; D is undetermined. The sequence was collected from an adult with an advanced solid tumor such as melanoma, head and neck, liver or kidney cancer. Sample: CD4+ or CD8+ T cells sorted from blood, taken in a trial of the OX40 agonist ivuxolimab. This CDR3 reads CASSSLRNEQFF. The CDR3 coding sequence is TGTGCCAGCTCATCACTTCGGAATGAGCAGTTCTTC.